This TCR beta chain was found in a study of blood T cell repertoires in COVID-19. Whole-study context: The analysed material was cDNA or gDNA that came from T cells, B-cell-depleted T cells, or PBMCs.

This CDR3 contains 14 residues. Germline V CDR1 and CDR2: SGDLS, YYNGEE. The germline V and J ends were trimmed by 3 bases and 0 bases, with 7 bases remaining between them. Per the authors' pipeline: Amplified reference gene primers provided the basis for estimating nucleated cell counts. The data were produced by immunoSEQ multiplex PCR, yet TCRdb's version contains in-frame clones alone and is incomplete. Clone size and the V and J calls come from that table; the DNA yielded D and trimming. This sample carries 110,000 to 150,000 clones, 84% of them seen once, and the ten largest clones take 5% to 6%. Individuals drawn from some 25 US areas were about 18 to 95 years old. Researchers sorted participants into cohorts using their self-reported clinical history.

J is TRBJ1-5 and V is TRBV9; D gene uncertain. Sequenced input: PBMCs or T cells enriched from blood (not recorded which). The source of this sequence is a man between 40 and 49 years old with acute COVID-19. The DNA for the CDR3 is TGTGCCAGCAGCGCCGGTACTAGCAATCAGCCCCAGCATTTT. It specifies CASSAGTSNQPQHF.